Below are 8 T cell receptor beta chains sequenced from a single sample in a study of blood T cells in healthy people across ages. A second PCR of roughly 7 to 11 cycles used a sample-barcoded 5' primer and a J-beta primer mix. One entry per CDR3 protein, called by TCRdb with MiXCR from the 5' RACE reads. The profile shows some 1.4 million distinct CDR3 sequences, around two fifths of them singletons. The material sequenced was blood. The receptor set was obtained from a young woman in good health.

This chain connects TRBV6-2 or TRBV6-3 to TRBJ2-5, with 9 bases that match TRBD1. From germline, CDR1 is MNHEY and CDR2 SVGEGT. The CDR3 contains 16 residues. V was clipped by 6 bases and J by 5 bases; unmatched bases: 13. The CDR3 DNA reads as TGTGCCAGCAGCGGCGTTCGGACAGGGGACATTGAGACCCAGTACTTC. Its translation: CASSGVRTGDIETQYF.

This clonotype came up many times. The chain is built from TRBV5-1 and TRBJ2-3; TRBD1 is a possible D gene (6 bases). Germline V gene lookup returns CDR1 SGHRS and CDR2 YFSETQ. The CDR3 runs 15 residues. V lost 4 bases, J lost 2 bases, and 14 bases lay in between. Here the CDR3 reads CASSPTDSSTDTQYF. The CDR3 DNA reads as TGCGCCAGCAGCCCCACGGACAGTTCCACAGATACGCAGTATTTT.

The chain couples TRBV5-4 to TRBJ2-3; tentatively, D is TRBD2 (6 bases). Germline values: CDR1 SGHNT, CDR2 YYREEE (reference sequence). The germline V and J ends were trimmed by 0 bases and 3 bases, with 11 bases remaining between them. The CDR3 is 15 residues long. DNA for the CDR3: TGTGCCAGCAGCTTGGCCTGGGGGGTGACAGATACGCAGTATTTT. Amino acids: CASSLAWGVTDTQYF.

This clonotype showed up just a few times. The chain's CDR3 is CAISVPLAGGDNEQFF. The CDR3 nucleotides are TGTGCCATCAGTGTCCCACTAGCGGGGGGGGACAATGAGCAGTTCTTC. The chain recombines TRBV10-3 with TRBJ2-1, with 13 bases matching TRBD2. The CDR3 consists of 16 residues. Germline CDR1 is ENHRY and CDR2 is SYGVKD. Trimming took 4 bases from V and 5 from J; bases not matched to a gene: 5.

This chain connects TRBV12-3 or TRBV12-4 to TRBJ1-3; D unresolved. V shed 6 bases and J shed 3 bases, with 6 bases lying between them. This CDR3 is built from 12 residues. CDR3 sequence: CASRGIGNTIYF. CDR3 DNA sequence: TGTGCCAGCAGGGGCATTGGAAACACCATATATTTT.

V and J are TRBV4-1 and TRBJ1-1; D is uncertain. The ends were cut back, 0 bases at V and 2 bases at J, with 10 bases in the middle. Germline V gene sequence: CDR1 MGHRA, CDR2 YSYEKL. This CDR3 is 15 amino acids long. CDR3 DNA sequence: TGCGCCAGCAGCCAAGATGCATGGGTTAACACTGAAGCTTTCTTT. This encodes CASSQDAWVNTEAFF.

The genes are TRBV27 and TRBJ2-1, with TRBD2 matching over 7 bases. Germline V lookup: CDR1 MNHEY, CDR2 SMNVEV (reference sequence). J gave up 7 bases and V 7 bases, and 10 bases lay outside the gene matches. The CDR3 extends over 14 amino acids. The chain's CDR3 is CASKTERGLNEQFF. The DNA of the CDR3 is TGTGCCAGCAAAACCGAGCGGGGCCTGAATGAGCAGTTCTTC.

This clonotype was picked up many times. The V call is TRBV7-2, the J call TRBJ2-1; D tentatively reads TRBD1 or TRBD2 (6 bases each). The CDR3 totals 15 residues. Trimming shortened V by 0 bases and J by 6 bases, and 12 bases separated the two germline ends. Germline assignment: CDR1 SGHTA and CDR2 FQGNSA. The CDR3 region has the DNA TGTGCCAGCAGCTTAGCAGGGGGGCCTTCCAATGAGCAGTTCTTC. It encodes CASSLAGGPSNEQFF.